A single sample gave rise to the 25 T cell receptor beta chains below, sequenced in a study of lymphopenia after photon versus proton radiotherapy. The protocol was immunoSEQ multiplex PCR, while the TCRdb copy is restricted to in-frame clones and leaves out a portion. The data show around 64,000 clones, with around 92% seen just once and 2.2% held by the top ten. The material sequenced was peripheral blood, taken from a patient treated with photon-based radiotherapy. Receptors were obtained from a woman in her 40s with cholangiocarcinoma.

The chain employs TRBV7-2 and TRBJ2-3; 9 positions match TRBD1. The ends lost 3 bases at V and 3 bases at J; junction bases unmatched: 4. This CDR3 is 15 amino acids long. The germline CDR1 and CDR2 sequences are SGHTA and FQGNSA. The CDR3 coding sequence is TGTGCCAGCAGCTTCCGGGACAGGGAAACAGATACGCAGTATTTT. As protein: CASSFRDRETDTQYF.

This chain links TRBV9 with TRBJ2-1; 7 nucleotides line up with TRBD1. Germline values: CDR1 SGDLS, CDR2 YYNGEE. V shed 2 bases, J shed 3 bases, and the junction held 5 bases outside the gene matches. The CDR3 runs 15 residues. CDR3 in amino acids: CASSVRDSNYNEQFF. CDR3 DNA sequence: TGTGCCAGCAGCGTCCGGGACAGTAACTACAATGAGCAGTTCTTC.

The chain is built from TRBV5-6 and TRBJ2-7; D perhaps matches TRBD1 (5 bases). V was pared by 5 bases and J by 1 base, with 19 bases between. This CDR3 contains 16 residues. Germline values: CDR1 SGHDT, CDR2 YYEEEE. CDR3 sequence reads: CASSFPGQPLSYEQYF. CDR3 DNA sequence: TGTGCCAGCAGTTTCCCAGGACAACCCTTATCCTACGAGCAGTACTTC.

The gene calls are TRBV5-6 and TRBJ1-2, with D tentatively TRBD1 (5 bases). The V and J ends lost 3 bases and 3 bases respectively, with 15 bases between them. This CDR3 is built from 15 residues. Germline values: CDR1 SGHDT, CDR2 YYEEEE. The CDR3 is CASSWRRGFDYGYTF. CDR3 in DNA: TGTGCCAGCAGCTGGAGACGGGGGTTCGACTATGGCTACACCTTC.

The J gene is TRBJ2-1, the V gene TRBV13; D is perhaps TRBD2 (6 bases). The CDR3 is made up of 12 amino acids. The V gene's germline CDR1 is PRHDT and CDR2 FYEKMQ (reference sequence). Between the trimmed V and J ends, which lost 10 bases and 7 bases, there was a span of 14 bases. CDR3 coding DNA: TGTGCCACAACGAGAGGAGGGAATGAGCAGTTCTTC. Amino acid sequence: CATTRGGNEQFF.

V and J are TRBV7-6 and TRBJ2-2, with D tentatively TRBD1 (6 bases). V was pared by 2 bases and J by 5 bases, with 9 bases between. The CDR3 covers 14 residues. Germline assignment: CDR1 SGHVS and CDR2 FNYEAQ. This chain's CDR3 is CASSLLQGTGELFF. CDR3 bases: TGTGCCAGCAGCTTATTACAGGGAACCGGGGAGCTGTTTTTT. The complete variable domain, with remaining parts taken from reference TRBV7-6 and TRBJ2-2, reads GAGVSQSPRYKVTKRGQDVALRCDPISGHVSLYWYRQALGQGPEFLTYFNYEAQQDKSGLPNDRFSAERPEGSISTLTIQRTEQRDSAMYRCASSLLQGTGELFFGEGSRLTVL.

The chain carries TRBV5-4 and TRBJ1-3; 8 positions match TRBD1. The V gene end was trimmed by 0 bases and the J gene end by 0 bases; junction bases not matched to a gene: 8. CDR1 SGHNT and CDR2 YYREEE come from the germline V gene (reference sequence). The CDR3 runs 18 residues. The CDR3 loop is CASSLDGTGVYSGNTIYF. The CDR3 DNA follows: TGTGCCAGCAGCTTGGACGGGACAGGCGTCTACTCTGGAAACACCATATATTTT. Drawing the rest from reference TRBV5-4 and TRBJ1-3, the complete variable domain is ETGVTQSPTHLIKTRGQQVTLRCSSQSGHNTVSWYQQALGQGPQFIFQYYREEENGRGNFPPRFSGLQFPNYSSELNVNALELDDSALYLCASSLDGTGVYSGNTIYFGEGSWLTVV.

The CDR3 protein is CASSLQGIGDTQYF. In DNA form, the CDR3 reads TGCGCCAGCAGCTTACAGGGGATAGGAGATACGCAGTATTTT. The rearrangement joins TRBV5-1 to TRBJ2-3; TRBD1 agrees at 7 bases. This CDR3 comprises 14 residues. The J segment lost 5 bases and the V segment lost 2 bases, leaving 5 bases of the junction unmatched. Germline values: CDR1 SGHRS, CDR2 YFSETQ.

This clone was recorded only once. The V and J genes are TRBV6-5 and TRBJ2-7; possibly TRBD1 for D (6 bases). The CDR3 is made up of 14 amino acids. Trimming cost V 7 bases and J 2 bases, with 15 bases left between them. The germline gives CDR1 MNHEY, CDR2 SVGAGI. The CDR3 DNA follows: TGTGCCAGCACCCCGGACAGAGTTCCCTACGAGCAGTACTTC. This translates into CASTPDRVPYEQYF.

This sequence joins TRBV5-1 and TRBJ2-5; 14 nucleotides line up with TRBD2. The CDR3 has 15 amino acids. Germline V gene lookup returns CDR1 SGHRS and CDR2 YFSETQ. Losses at the gene ends were 4 bases for V and 5 bases for J; bases not matched to a gene: 4. The CDR3 sequence is CASSPGLAGAETQYF. Written as DNA, the CDR3 is TGCGCCAGCAGCCCGGGACTAGCGGGGGCCGAGACCCAGTACTTC. The whole variable domain, remainder taken from reference TRBV5-1 and TRBJ2-5, is KAGVTQTPRYLIKTRGQQVTLSCSPISGHRSVSWYQQTPGQGLQFLFEYFSETQRNKGNFPGRFSGRQFSNSRSEMNVSTLELGDSALYLCASSPGLAGAETQYFGPGTRLLVL.

The chain uses TRBV12-5 and TRBJ2-1; 7 positions agree with TRBD2. V was pared by 2 bases and J by 5 bases, with 9 bases of the junction left unmatched. The length of the CDR3 is 16 residues. The germline CDR1 and CDR2 sequences are LGHNT and FRNRAP. CDR3 sequence (DNA): TGTGCTAGTGGTTTGCCCCCCCGGGGGGATCACAATGAGCAGTTCTTC. Translated: CASGLPPRGDHNEQFF.

The chain uses TRBV7-9 and TRBJ1-6, with TRBD1 matching 7 bases. Trimming removed 6 bases from V and 4 bases from J; junction bases left unmatched: 6. CDR1 and CDR2 (germline): SEHNR, FQNEAQ (reference sequence). The CDR3 length is 15 residues. CDR3 region: CASSQGGDYNSPLHF. CDR3 coding DNA: TGTGCCAGCAGTCAGGGGGGGGATTATAATTCACCCCTCCACTTT.

This chain uses TRBV6-5 with TRBJ1-1; TRBD1 is a possible D gene (5 bases). Germline values: CDR1 MNHEY, CDR2 SVGAGI. The CDR3 totals 12 residues. Deletions cut 7 bases from V and 5 bases from J, with 11 bases between. As DNA, the CDR3 is TGTGCCAGCACACGGGGGGGAACTGAAGCTTTCTTT. Its protein product is CASTRGGTEAFF.

V and J are TRBV6-5 and TRBJ2-1; 11 nucleotides agree with TRBD2. CDR1 is MNHEY and CDR2 is SVGAGI in the germline V gene. This CDR3 region has 15 residues. J gave up 4 bases and V 5 bases, and 4 bases lay outside the gene matches. The CDR3 DNA is TGTGCCAGCAGTCTCCGACTAGCGGGGTACAATGAGCAGTTCTTC. Encoded protein: CASSLRLAGYNEQFF.

The rearrangement joins TRBV9 to TRBJ1-3; the match to TRBD1 covers 10 bases. V lost 3 bases and J lost 0; bases outside the gene matches: 9. Germline assignment: CDR1 SGDLS and CDR2 YYNGEE. The CDR3 is 18 residues long. This CDR3 is CASSAQPRTGGSGNTIYF. DNA for the CDR3: TGTGCCAGCAGCGCACAACCAAGGACAGGGGGCTCTGGAAACACCATATATTTT. Looking up the rest from reference TRBV9 and TRBJ1-3 gives the full variable domain: DSGVTQTPKHLITATGQRVTLRCSPRSGDLSVYWYQQSLDQGLQFLIQYYNGEERAKGNILERFSAQQFPDLHSELNLSSLELGDSALYFCASSAQPRTGGSGNTIYFGEGSWLTVV.

The chain carries TRBV5-1 and TRBJ1-5, with D perhaps TRBD1 (5 bases). Germline CDR1 reads SGHRS; CDR2 reads YFSETQ. The CDR3 covers 13 residues. The germline V and J ends were trimmed by 1 base and 13 bases, with 15 bases remaining between them. The CDR3 is CASSLNVQGEQHF. DNA for the CDR3: TGCGCCAGCAGCTTGAATGTCCAAGGGGAACAGCATTTT.

The rearrangement links TRBV7-9 to TRBJ2-7; weak D call: TRBD2 (5 bases). Germline CDR1 reads SEHNR; CDR2 reads FQNEAQ (reference sequence). This CDR3 has 12 amino acids. V was trimmed by 5 bases and J by 6 bases, leaving 11 bases between them. The CDR3 DNA follows: TGTGCCAGCAGCCTCGAGGGTTCCGAGCAGTACTTC. Translating it yields CASSLEGSEQYF. The complete variable domain, with remaining parts taken from reference TRBV7-9 and TRBJ2-7, reads DTGVSQNPRHKITKRGQNVTFRCDPISEHNRLYWYRQTLGQGPEFLTYFQNEAQLEKSRLLSDRFSAERPKGSFSTLEIQRTEQGDSAMYLCASSLEGSEQYFGPGTRLTVT.

This chain uses TRBV28 with TRBJ2-7; D is perhaps TRBD2 (5 bases). The V end lost 5 bases, the J end lost 6 bases, and 17 bases lay between the germline ends. This CDR3 has 14 residues. The germline V gene encodes CDR1 MDHEN and CDR2 SYDVKM. The CDR3 here is CASSLDGGASEQYF. CDR3 sequence (DNA): TGTGCCAGCAGTCTAGACGGAGGAGCGTCCGAGCAGTACTTC.

The gene calls are TRBV19 and TRBJ2-7; TRBD1 might be the D (5 bases). Per germline, CDR1 LNHDA and CDR2 SQIVND (reference sequence). The CDR3 runs 14 residues. Trimming took 5 bases from V and 1 from J, leaving 12 bases between them. CDR3 sequence (DNA): TGTGCCAGTAGTGCGGTTGGGGCGTCCTACGAGCAGTACTTC. Translating it yields CASSAVGASYEQYF. Looking up the rest from reference TRBV19 and TRBJ2-7 gives the full variable domain: DGGITQSPKYLFRKEGQNVTLSCEQNLNHDAMYWYRQDPGQGLRLIYYSQIVNDFQKGDIAEGYSVSREKKESFPLTVTSAQKNPTAFYLCASSAVGASYEQYFGPGTRLTVT.

DNA of the CDR3: TGTGCCAGCAGTTTTCGTTCTAGCGGGGGGGCCTCCTACAATGAGCAGTTCTTC. Amino acid sequence: CASSFRSSGGASYNEQFF. The J gene is TRBJ2-1, the V gene TRBV27, with 12 nucleotides matching TRBD2. The CDR3 contains 18 residues. Germline-derived CDR1 and CDR2 are MNHEY and SMNVEV (reference sequence). The junction had 6 bases not matched to a gene; V was cut back by 3 bases and J by 0 bases.

V gene TRBV28 combines with J gene TRBJ1-2, with 8 bases matching TRBD1. V trimming: 3 bases; J trimming: 8 bases; junction bases outside the gene matches: 11. The CDR3 totals 15 residues. Germline assignment: CDR1 MDHEN and CDR2 SYDVKM. CDR3 bases: TGTGCCAGCAGTTTCCGCCCAGGGGGCCTGAGGGGCTACACCTTC. This sequence encodes CASSFRPGGLRGYTF.

The chain carries TRBV12-5 and TRBJ1-1, with a tentative D call TRBD1 (5 bases). The ends were cut back, 3 bases at V and 5 bases at J, with 13 bases in the middle. CDR3 length: 14 amino acids. Germline V gives CDR1 LGHNT, CDR2 FRNRAP. The chain's CDR3 is CASGFQVEGTEAFF. In DNA form, the CDR3 reads TGTGCTAGTGGTTTTCAGGTAGAGGGGACTGAAGCTTTCTTT.

The chain uses TRBV12-5 and TRBJ2-2; TRBD2 agrees at 12 bases. The CDR3 consists of 17 residues. J lost 0 bases, V lost 7 bases, and 6 bases had no gene match. The V gene's germline CDR1 is LGHNT and CDR2 FRNRAP. The CDR3 nucleotides read TGTGCTAGTGCCAAGACTAGCGGGGGTCCGAACACCGGGGAGCTGTTTTTT. Its translation: CASAKTSGGPNTGELFF.

CDR3 coding DNA: TGTGCCAGCAGCTTAGGCTCCGTCGTGGGCGGAGCGGAGACCCAGTACTTC. This encodes CASSLGSVVGGAETQYF. The chain couples TRBV7-2 to TRBJ2-5; D remains ambiguous. In germline, CDR1 is SGHTA, CDR2 FQGNSA. The CDR3 totals 17 residues. V was trimmed by 1 base and J by 5 bases, leaving 20 bases between them.

DNA for the CDR3: TGTGCCAGCAGTTACGCGGGACGCGGAAACACCATATATTTT. Translation: CASSYAGRGNTIYF. This sequence joins TRBV6-5 and TRBJ1-3, with a possible D match to TRBD1 (5 bases). V shed 2 bases and J shed 4 bases, with 9 bases lying between them. The CDR3 runs 14 residues. Germline values: CDR1 MNHEY, CDR2 SVGAGI.